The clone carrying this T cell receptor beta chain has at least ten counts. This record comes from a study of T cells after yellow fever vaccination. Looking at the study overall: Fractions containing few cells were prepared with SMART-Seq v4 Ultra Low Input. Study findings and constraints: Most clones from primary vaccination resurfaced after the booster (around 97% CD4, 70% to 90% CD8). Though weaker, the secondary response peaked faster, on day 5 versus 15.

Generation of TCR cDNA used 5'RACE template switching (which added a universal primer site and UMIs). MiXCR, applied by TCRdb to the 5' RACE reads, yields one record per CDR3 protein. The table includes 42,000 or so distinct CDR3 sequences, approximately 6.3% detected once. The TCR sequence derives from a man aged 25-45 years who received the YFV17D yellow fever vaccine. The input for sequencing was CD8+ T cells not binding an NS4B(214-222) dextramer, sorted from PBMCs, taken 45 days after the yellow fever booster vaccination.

CDR3 coding DNA: TGCGCCAGCAGCTCGGCGGCCGGGTACGAGCAGTACTTC. This translates into CASSSAAGYEQYF. The chain joins TRBV5-1 to TRBJ2-7; D gene ambiguous. CDR3 length: 13 amino acids. V lost 3 bases to trimming and J lost 4 bases, with 11 bases between them. The germline V gene encodes CDR1 SGHRS and CDR2 YFSETQ.